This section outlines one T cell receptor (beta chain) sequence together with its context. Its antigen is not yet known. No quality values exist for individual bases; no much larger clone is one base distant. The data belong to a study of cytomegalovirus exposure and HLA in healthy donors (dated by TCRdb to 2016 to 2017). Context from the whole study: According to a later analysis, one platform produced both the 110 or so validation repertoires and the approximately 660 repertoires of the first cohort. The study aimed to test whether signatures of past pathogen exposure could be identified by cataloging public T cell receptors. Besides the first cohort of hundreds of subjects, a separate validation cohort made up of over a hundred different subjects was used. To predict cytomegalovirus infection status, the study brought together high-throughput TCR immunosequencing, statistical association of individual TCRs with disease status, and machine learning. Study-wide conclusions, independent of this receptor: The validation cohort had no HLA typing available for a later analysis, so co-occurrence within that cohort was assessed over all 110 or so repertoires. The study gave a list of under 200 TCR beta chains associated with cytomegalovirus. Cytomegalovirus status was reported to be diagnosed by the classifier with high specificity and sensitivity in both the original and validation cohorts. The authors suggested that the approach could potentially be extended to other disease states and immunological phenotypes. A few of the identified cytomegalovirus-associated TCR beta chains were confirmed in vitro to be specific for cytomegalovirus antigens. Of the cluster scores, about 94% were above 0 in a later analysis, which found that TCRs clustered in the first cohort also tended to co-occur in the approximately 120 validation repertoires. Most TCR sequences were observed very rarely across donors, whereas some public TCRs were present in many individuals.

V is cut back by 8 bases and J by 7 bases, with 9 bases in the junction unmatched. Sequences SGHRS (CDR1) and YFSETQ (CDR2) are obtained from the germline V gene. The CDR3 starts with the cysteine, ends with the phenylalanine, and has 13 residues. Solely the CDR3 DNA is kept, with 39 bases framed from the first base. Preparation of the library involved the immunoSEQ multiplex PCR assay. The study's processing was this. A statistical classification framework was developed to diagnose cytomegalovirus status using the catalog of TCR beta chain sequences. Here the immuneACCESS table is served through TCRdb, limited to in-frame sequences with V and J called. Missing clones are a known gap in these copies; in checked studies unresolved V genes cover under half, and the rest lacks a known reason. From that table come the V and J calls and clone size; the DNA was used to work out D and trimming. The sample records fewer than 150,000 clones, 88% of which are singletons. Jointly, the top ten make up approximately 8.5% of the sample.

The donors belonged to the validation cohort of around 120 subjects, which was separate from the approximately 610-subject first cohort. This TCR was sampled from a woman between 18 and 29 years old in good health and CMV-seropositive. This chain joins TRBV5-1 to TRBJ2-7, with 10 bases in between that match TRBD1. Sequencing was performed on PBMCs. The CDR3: CASTRQGAGEQYF. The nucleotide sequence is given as TGCGCCAGTACGAGACAGGGGGCAGGGGAGCAGTACTTC.